This T cell receptor (beta chain) stems from a study of Graves' ophthalmopathy and Graves' hyperthyroidism. Turning to the study itself: Blood was drawn at initial diagnosis, before any treatment.

TCR beta CDR3 amplification used RNA transcripts. Following a first-round RT-PCR that used HTBI primers, a second-round multiplex PCR was carried out. From the multiplex PCR reads, TCRdb called clonotypes with MiXCR, one entry per CDR3 protein. The repertoire holds hundreds of thousands of distinct CDR3 sequences, with about 21% as singletons. The length of the CDR3 is 15 residues. CDR1 and CDR2 (germline): SGHAT, FQNNGV. Trimming took 3 bases from V and 1 from J; bases not matched to a gene: 3. The table lists this clonotype with many counts. The chain recombines TRBV11-2 with TRBJ2-5; 9 nucleotides align to TRBD1. The clonotype was recovered from a woman aged 18-30 years with stable Graves' hyperthyroidism. What was sequenced was peripheral blood. CDR3 in amino acids: CASSLGGQGQETQYF. The CDR3 coding sequence is TGTGCCAGCAGCTTGGGGGGACAGGGCCAAGAGACCCAGTACTTC.